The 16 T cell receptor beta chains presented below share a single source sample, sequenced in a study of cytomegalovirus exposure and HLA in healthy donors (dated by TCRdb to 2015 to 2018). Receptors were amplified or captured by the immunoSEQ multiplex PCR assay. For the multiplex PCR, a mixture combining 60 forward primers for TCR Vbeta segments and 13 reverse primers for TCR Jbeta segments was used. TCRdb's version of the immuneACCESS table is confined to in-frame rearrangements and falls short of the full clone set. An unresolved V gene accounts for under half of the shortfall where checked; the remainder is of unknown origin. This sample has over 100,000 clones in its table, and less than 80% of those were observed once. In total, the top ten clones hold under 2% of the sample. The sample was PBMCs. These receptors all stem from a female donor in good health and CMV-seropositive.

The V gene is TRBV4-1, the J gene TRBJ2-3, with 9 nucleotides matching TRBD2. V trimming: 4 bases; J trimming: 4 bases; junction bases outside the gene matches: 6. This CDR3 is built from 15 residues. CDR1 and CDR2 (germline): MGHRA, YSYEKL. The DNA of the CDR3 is TGCGCCAGCAGCCCCCGCGGGGGGGGCCCAGATACGCAGTATTTT. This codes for CASSPRGGGPDTQYF.

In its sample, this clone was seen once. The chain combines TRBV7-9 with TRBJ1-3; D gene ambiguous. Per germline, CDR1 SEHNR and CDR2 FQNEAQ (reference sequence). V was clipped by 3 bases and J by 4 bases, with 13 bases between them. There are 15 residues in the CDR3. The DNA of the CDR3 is TGTGCCAGCAGCTTGGTTGGCGGGCCAGGAAACACCATATATTTT. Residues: CASSLVGGPGNTIYF.

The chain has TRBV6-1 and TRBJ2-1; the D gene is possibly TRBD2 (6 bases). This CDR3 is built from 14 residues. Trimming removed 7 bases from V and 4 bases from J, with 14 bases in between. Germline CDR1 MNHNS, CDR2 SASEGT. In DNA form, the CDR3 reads TGTGCCAGCACCCGGGACTTAGATTACAATGAGCAGTTCTTC. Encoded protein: CASTRDLDYNEQFF.

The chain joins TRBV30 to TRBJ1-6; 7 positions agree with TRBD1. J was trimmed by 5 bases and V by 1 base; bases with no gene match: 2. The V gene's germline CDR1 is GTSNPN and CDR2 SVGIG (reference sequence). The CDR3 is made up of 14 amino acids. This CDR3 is CAWSAGTDNSPLHF. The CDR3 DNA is TGTGCCTGGAGTGCCGGGACAGATAATTCACCCCTCCACTTT.

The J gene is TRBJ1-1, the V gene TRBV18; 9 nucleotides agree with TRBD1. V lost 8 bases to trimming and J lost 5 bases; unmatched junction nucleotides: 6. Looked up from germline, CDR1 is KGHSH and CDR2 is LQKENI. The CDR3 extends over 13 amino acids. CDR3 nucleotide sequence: TGTGCCAGCCGGGGACAGGGAGGAACTGAAGCTTTCTTT. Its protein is CASRGQGGTEAFF.

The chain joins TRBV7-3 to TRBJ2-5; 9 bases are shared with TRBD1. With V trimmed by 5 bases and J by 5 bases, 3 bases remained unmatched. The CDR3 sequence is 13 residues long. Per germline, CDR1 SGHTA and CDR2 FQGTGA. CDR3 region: CASSRTGGETQYF. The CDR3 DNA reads TGTGCCAGCAGCAGAACAGGGGGCGAGACCCAGTACTTC.

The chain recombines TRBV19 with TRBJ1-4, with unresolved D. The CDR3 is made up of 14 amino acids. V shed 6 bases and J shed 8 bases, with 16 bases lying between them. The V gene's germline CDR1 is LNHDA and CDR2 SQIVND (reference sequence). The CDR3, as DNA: TGTGCCAGTAGCCCCGCGGGTGTGGGAGAAAAACTGTTTTTT. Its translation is CASSPAGVGEKLFF.

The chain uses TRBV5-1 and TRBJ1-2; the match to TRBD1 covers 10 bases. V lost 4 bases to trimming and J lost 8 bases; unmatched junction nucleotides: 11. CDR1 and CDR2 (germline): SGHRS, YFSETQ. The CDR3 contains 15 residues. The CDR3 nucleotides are TGCGCCAGCAGCCAAACCGGGACAGGGGATCTCGGCTACACCTTC. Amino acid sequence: CASSQTGTGDLGYTF.

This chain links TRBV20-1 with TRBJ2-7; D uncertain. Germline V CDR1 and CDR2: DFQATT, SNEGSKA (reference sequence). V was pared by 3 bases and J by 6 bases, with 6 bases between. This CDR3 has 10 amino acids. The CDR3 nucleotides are TGCAGTGCTAGCGAGGCCGAGCAGTACTTC. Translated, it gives CSASEAEQYF.

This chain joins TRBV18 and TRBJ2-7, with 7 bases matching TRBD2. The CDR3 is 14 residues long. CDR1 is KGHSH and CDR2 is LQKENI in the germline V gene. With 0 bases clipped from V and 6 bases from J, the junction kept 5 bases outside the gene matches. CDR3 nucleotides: TGTGCCAGCTCACCACCTGGCCCTAGCGGCGAGCAGTACTTC. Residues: CASSPPGPSGEQYF.

The CDR3 loop reads CAAQRGQRGYTF. The CDR3 DNA is TGTGCGGCTCAGAGGGGGCAGCGGGGCTACACCTTC. This sequence joins TRBV28 and TRBJ1-2, with 7 bases fitting TRBD1. CDR3 length: 12 amino acids. Per germline, CDR1 MDHEN and CDR2 SYDVKM.

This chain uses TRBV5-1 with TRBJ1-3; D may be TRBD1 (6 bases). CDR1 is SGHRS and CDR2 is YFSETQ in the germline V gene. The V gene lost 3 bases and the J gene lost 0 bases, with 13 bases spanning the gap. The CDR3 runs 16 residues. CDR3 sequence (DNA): TGCGCCAGCAGCTCAGGGGTCCTTACCTCTGGAAACACCATATATTTT. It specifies CASSSGVLTSGNTIYF. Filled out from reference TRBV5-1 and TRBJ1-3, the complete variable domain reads KAGVTQTPRYLIKTRGQQVTLSCSPISGHRSVSWYQQTPGQGLQFLFEYFSETQRNKGNFPGRFSGRQFSNSRSEMNVSTLELGDSALYLCASSSGVLTSGNTIYFGEGSWLTVV.

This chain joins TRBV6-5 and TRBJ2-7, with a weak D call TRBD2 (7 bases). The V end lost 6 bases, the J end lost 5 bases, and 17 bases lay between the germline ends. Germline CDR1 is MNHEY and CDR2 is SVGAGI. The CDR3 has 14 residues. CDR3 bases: TGTGCCAGCAGCGCAAAAGGGGGGGCCAACGAGCAGTACTTC. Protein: CASSAKGGANEQYF.

CDR3 DNA: TGCGCCAGCAGACCACGACTAGCGGGGGGGCCCCAGTTCTTC. It specifies CASRPRLAGGPQFF. V usage is TRBV5-1 and J usage is TRBJ2-1; TRBD2 agrees at 14 bases. Trimming removed 5 bases from V and 13 bases from J; junction bases left unmatched: 8. Germline CDR1 reads SGHRS; CDR2 reads YFSETQ. The CDR3 runs to 14 residues.

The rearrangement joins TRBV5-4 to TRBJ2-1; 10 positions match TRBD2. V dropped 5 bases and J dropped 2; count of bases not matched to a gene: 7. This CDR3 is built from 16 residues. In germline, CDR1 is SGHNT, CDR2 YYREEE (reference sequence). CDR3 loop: CASSFSGRTPYNEQFF. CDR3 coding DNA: TGTGCCAGCAGTTTTAGCGGGAGGACCCCCTACAATGAGCAGTTCTTC.

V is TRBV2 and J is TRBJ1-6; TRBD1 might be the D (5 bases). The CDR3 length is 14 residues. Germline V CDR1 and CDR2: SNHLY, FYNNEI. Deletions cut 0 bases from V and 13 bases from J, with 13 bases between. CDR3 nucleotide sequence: TGTGCCAGCAGTGAAGCGCTTCAGGGATCGCCCCTCCACTTT. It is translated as CASSEALQGSPLHF.